The rows below give T cell receptor beta chains drawn from one sample of a study of blood T cell repertoires in COVID-19. Here immunoSEQ multiplex PCR was the method, and the copy in TCRdb shows in-frame clones only, minus some. Here the sample spans 150,000 to 200,000 clones, roughly 89% being singletons. Sequencing was performed on PBMCs or T cells enriched from blood (not recorded which). All receptors derive from a woman in her twenties or thirties who had been exposed to COVID-19. Each CDR3 is given with its conserved first and last residue. The D gene is left open where the match is weak. Clone size is shown for a subset of rows, as once, few, many or a class of expanded clone.

d_gene	abundance	len	j_gene	v_gene	CDR3aa	CDR3nt
.	.	14	TRBJ1-4	TRBV19	CASSEQGLFGKLFF	TGTGCCAGTAGTGAACAGGGCCTGTTCGGAAAACTGTTTTTT
TRBD2	few	14	TRBJ2-7	TRBV5-1	CASSSLAGEYEQYF	TGCGCCAGCAGCTCACTAGCGGGGGAATACGAGCAGTACTTC
TRBD1	.	17	TRBJ1-5	TRBV9	CASSPHAGTGSNQPQHF	TGTGCCAGCAGCCCTCACGCCGGGACAGGGAGCAATCAGCCCCAGCATTTT
.	.	14	TRBJ1-6	TRBV3-1/TRBV3-2	CASSLQMWNSPLHF	TGTGCCAGCAGCCTACAGATGTGGAATTCACCCCTCCACTTT
TRBD1	few	14	TRBJ1-1	TRBV5-1	CASSSGTAGTEAFF	TGCGCCAGCAGCTCCGGGACAGCGGGCACTGAAGCTTTCTTT
.	.	16	TRBJ1-2	TRBV27	CASTTSGILFDGGYTF	TGTGCCAGCACAACCTCCGGCATACTATTCGACGGTGGCTACACCTTC
TRBD1	.	15	TRBJ1-1	TRBV19	CASSIARQGNTEAFF	TGTGCCAGTAGTATAGCCCGACAGGGGAACACTGAAGCTTTCTTT
.	.	12	TRBJ1-2	TRBV24-1	CATSDPAGVYTF	TGTGCCACCAGTGATCCGGCGGGTGTCTACACCTTC
.	.	14	TRBJ2-2	TRBV6-6	CASIRSGNTGELFF	TGTGCCAGCATCAGAAGCGGGAACACCGGGGAGCTGTTTTTT
TRBD2	.	16	TRBJ2-1	TRBV6-5	CASSYRGGGGPHEQFF	TGTGCCAGCAGTTACCGCGGCGGGGGGGGTCCCCATGAGCAGTTCTTC
.	.	12	TRBJ2-3	TRBV6-5	CASRRGADTQYF	TGTGCCAGCCGGCGGGGAGCAGATACGCAGTATTTT
.	.	14	TRBJ1-6	TRBV11-3	CASSSGTRDSPLHF	TGTGCCAGCAGCTCCGGGACTAGGGATTCACCCCTCCACTTT
TRBD2	few	15	TRBJ2-3	TRBV5-4	CASSLGGTRGDTQYF	TGTGCCAGCAGCTTGGGCGGGACTAGAGGGGATACGCAGTATTTT
.	.	16	TRBJ2-1	TRBV4-2	CASSQERGPLGNEQFF	TGTGCCAGCAGCCAAGAGCGGGGGCCGCTCGGGAATGAGCAGTTCTTC
.	.	13	TRBJ1-1	TRBV6-5	CASRRGGKGQAFF	TGTGCCAGCAGGAGGGGAGGGAAGGGGCAAGCTTTCTTT
.	.	17	TRBJ1-1	TRBV9	CASSAGRQMVGNTEAFF	TGTGCCAGCAGCGCCGGGCGACAGATGGTCGGGAACACTGAAGCTTTCTTT
.	.	18	TRBJ1-4	TRBV6-1	CASSEGWGGGEFREKLFF	TGTGCCAGCAGTGAAGGATGGGGCGGGGGAGAATTTAGGGAAAAACTGTTTTTT
.	.	14	TRBJ1-2	TRBV5-8	CASSLDSTVYGYTF	TGTGCCAGCAGCCTGGATTCGACAGTCTATGGCTACACCTTC
TRBD1	.	15	TRBJ2-7	TRBV5-8	CASSLVGTGPYEQYF	TGTGCCAGCAGCTTGGTGGGGACAGGGCCCTACGAGCAGTACTTC
.	.	13	TRBJ1-1	TRBV12-5	CASGWPFGTEAFF	TGTGCTAGTGGTTGGCCGTTCGGGACTGAAGCTTTCTTT
.	.	14	TRBJ1-1	TRBV19	CASSISRENTEAFF	TGTGCCAGTAGTATCTCCAGGGAGAACACTGAAGCTTTCTTT
TRBD1	.	17	TRBJ1-3	TRBV10-3	CAISESWWDRVGNTIYF	TGTGCCATCAGTGAGTCGTGGTGGGACAGGGTCGGAAACACCATATATTTT
.	.	15	TRBJ2-7	TRBV6-5	CASSYRAGITYEQYF	TGTGCCAGCAGTTATCGGGCGGGAATCACCTACGAGCAGTACTTC
TRBD2	.	16	TRBJ2-3	TRBV7-9	CASSQRLAGFTDTQYF	TGTGCCAGCAGCCAGAGACTAGCGGGGTTCACAGATACGCAGTATTTT
.	.	14	TRBJ1-4	TRBV6-5	CASTRGATNEKLFF	TGTGCCAGCACCCGCGGGGCAACTAATGAAAAACTGTTTTTT
.	.	13	TRBJ2-7	TRBV4-1	CASSQSIAGEQYF	TGCGCCAGCAGCCAATCTATCGCTGGCGAGCAGTACTTC
.	.	15	TRBJ2-3	TRBV3-1/TRBV3-2	CASSQTGTFTDTQYF	TGTGCCAGCAGCCAGACGGGAACCTTCACAGATACGCAGTATTTT
TRBD1	once	14	TRBJ2-7	TRBV19	CASSSGTGGYEQYF	TGTGCCAGTAGTTCGGGGACAGGCGGATACGAGCAGTACTTC
.	.	15	TRBJ2-2	TRBV14	CASSLSTGSTGELFF	TGTGCCAGCAGCCTATCTACAGGGAGCACCGGGGAGCTGTTTTTT
.	.	15	TRBJ2-2	TRBV5-1	CASSLGGAGTGELFF	TGCGCCAGCAGCCTAGGGGGGGCCGGCACCGGGGAGCTGTTTTTT
TRBD1	.	15	TRBJ2-6	TRBV6-5	CASITGGSGANVLTF	TGTGCCAGCATTACAGGGGGTTCTGGGGCCAACGTCCTGACTTTC
TRBD1	.	15	TRBJ1-2	TRBV5-4	CASSPGLDRAPGYTF	TGTGCCAGCAGCCCGGGACTCGACAGGGCGCCCGGCTACACCTTC
TRBD1	few	12	TRBJ2-7	TRBV29-1	CSVETGPEEQYF	TGCAGCGTTGAGACAGGGCCGGAGGAGCAGTACTTC
TRBD2	.	18	TRBJ2-3	TRBV4-3	CASSQDGLAGLSVDTQYF	TGCGCCAGCAGCCAAGACGGACTAGCGGGGTTAAGCGTGGATACGCAGTATTTT
.	once	11	TRBJ1-1	TRBV20-1	CSAIANTEAFF	TGCAGTGCCATAGCGAACACTGAAGCTTTCTTT
.	.	13	TRBJ1-1	TRBV7-9	CASSLAPGSWAFF	TGTGCCAGCAGCTTAGCGCCAGGCTCCTGGGCTTTCTTT